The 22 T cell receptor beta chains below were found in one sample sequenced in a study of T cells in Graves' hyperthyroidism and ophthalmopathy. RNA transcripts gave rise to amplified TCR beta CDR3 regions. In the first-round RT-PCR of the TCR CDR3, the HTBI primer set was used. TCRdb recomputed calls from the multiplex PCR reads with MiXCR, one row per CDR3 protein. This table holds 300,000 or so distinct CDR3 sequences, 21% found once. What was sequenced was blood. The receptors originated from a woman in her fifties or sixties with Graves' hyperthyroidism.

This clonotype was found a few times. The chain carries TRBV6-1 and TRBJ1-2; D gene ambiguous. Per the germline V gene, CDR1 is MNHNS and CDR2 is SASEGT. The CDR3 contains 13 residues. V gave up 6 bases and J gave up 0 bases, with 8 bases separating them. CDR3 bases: TGTGCCAGCAGCTTCGGCCCTAACTATGGCTACACCTTC. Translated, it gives CASSFGPNYGYTF.

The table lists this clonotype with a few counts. The CDR3 loop reads CASSPPEAGGPRSKNIQYF. The CDR3 coding sequence is TGTGCCAGCTCACCACCGGAAGCGGGAGGGCCTAGATCCAAAAACATTCAGTACTTC. This sequence joins TRBV18 and TRBJ2-4, with 10 bases identical to TRBD2. The germline V gene encodes CDR1 KGHSH and CDR2 LQKENI. The CDR3 is made up of 19 amino acids. The junction had 10 bases not matched to a gene; V was cut back by 0 bases and J by 2 bases.

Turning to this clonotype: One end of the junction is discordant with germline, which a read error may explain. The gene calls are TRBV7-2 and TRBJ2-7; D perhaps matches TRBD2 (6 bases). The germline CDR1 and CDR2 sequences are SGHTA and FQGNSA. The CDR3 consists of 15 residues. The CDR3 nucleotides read TGTGCCAGCAGCTTCGGCGGGGCAAGCTCCTACGGGCAGTACTTC. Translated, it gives CASSFGGASSYGQYF. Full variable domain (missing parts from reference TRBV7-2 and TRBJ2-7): GAGVSQSPSNKVTEKGKDVELRCDPISGHTALYWYRQSLGQGLEFLIYFQGNSAPDKSGLPSDRFSAERTGGSVSTLTIQRTQQEDSAVYLCASSFGGASSYGQYFGPGTRLTVT.

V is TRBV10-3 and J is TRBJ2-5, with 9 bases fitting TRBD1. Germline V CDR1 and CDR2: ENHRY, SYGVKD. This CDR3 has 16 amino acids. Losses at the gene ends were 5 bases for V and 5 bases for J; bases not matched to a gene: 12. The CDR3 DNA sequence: TGTGCCATCAGTCAACTAGGACAGGGGACTCGGGAGACCCAGTACTTC. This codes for CAISQLGQGTRETQYF.

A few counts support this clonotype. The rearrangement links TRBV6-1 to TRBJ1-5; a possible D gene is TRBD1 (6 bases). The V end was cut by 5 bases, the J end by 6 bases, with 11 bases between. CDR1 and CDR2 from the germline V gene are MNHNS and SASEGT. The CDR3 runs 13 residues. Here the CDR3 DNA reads TGTGCCAGCAGTATCGACAGGAGTCAGCCCCAGCATTTT. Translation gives CASSIDRSQPQHF.

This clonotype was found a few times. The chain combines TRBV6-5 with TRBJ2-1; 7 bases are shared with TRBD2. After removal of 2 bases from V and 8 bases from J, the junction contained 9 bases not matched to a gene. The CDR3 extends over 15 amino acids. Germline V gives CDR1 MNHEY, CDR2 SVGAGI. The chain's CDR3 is CASSYGGLGTDEQFF. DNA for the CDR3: TGTGCCAGCAGTTACGGTGGACTAGGCACCGATGAGCAGTTCTTC.

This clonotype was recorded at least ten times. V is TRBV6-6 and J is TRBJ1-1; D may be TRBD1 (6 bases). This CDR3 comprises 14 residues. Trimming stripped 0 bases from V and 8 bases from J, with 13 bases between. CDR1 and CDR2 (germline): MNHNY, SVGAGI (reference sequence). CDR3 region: CASSYSGRGVEAFF. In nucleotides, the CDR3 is TGTGCCAGCAGTTACTCCGGCAGGGGCGTGGAAGCTTTCTTT.

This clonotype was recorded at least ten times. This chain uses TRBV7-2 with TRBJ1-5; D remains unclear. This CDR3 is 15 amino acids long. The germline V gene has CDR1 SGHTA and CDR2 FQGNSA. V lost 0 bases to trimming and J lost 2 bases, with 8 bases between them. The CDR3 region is CASSLAAVRNQPQHF. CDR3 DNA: TGTGCCAGCAGCTTAGCGGCAGTACGCAATCAGCCCCAGCATTTT.

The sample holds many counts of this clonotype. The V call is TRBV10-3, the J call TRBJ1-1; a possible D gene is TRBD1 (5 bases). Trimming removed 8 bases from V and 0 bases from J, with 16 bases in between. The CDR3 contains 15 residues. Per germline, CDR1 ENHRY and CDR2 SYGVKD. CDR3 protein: CAIQESRGLNTEAFF. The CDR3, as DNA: TGTGCCATCCAAGAAAGCCGGGGGTTGAACACTGAAGCTTTCTTT.

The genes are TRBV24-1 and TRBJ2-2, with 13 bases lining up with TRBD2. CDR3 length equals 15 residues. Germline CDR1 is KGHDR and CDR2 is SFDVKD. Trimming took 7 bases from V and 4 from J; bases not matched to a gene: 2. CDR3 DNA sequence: TGTGCCACCAGAGGACTAGCGGGAGCCACCGGGGAGCTGTTTTTT. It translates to CATRGLAGATGELFF.

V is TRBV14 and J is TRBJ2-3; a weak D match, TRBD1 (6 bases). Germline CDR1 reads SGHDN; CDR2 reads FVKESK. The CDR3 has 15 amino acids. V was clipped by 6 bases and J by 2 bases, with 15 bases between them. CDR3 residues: CASSHIGGATDTQYF. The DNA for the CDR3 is TGTGCCAGCAGTCACATAGGGGGTGCCACAGATACGCAGTATTTT.

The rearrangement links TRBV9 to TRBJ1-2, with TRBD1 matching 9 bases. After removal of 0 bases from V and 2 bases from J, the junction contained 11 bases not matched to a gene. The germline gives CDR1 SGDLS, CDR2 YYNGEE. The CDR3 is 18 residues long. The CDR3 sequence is CASSVGTIGQGRNYGYTF. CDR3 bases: TGTGCCAGCAGCGTAGGTACCATAGGACAGGGGAGGAACTATGGCTACACCTTC. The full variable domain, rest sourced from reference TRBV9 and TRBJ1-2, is DSGVTQTPKHLITATGQRVTLRCSPRSGDLSVYWYQQSLDQGLQFLIQYYNGEERAKGNILERFSAQQFPDLHSELNLSSLELGDSALYFCASSVGTIGQGRNYGYTFGSGTRLTVV.

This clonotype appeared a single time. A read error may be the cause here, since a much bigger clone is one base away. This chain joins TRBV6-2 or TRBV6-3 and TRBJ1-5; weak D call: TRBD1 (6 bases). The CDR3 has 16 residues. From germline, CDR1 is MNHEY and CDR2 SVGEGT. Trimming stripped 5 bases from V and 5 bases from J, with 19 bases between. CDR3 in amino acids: CASSGVQGIGDQPQHF. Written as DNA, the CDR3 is TGTGCCAGCAGTGGCGTACAGGGAATCGGGGATCAGCCCCAGCATTTT.

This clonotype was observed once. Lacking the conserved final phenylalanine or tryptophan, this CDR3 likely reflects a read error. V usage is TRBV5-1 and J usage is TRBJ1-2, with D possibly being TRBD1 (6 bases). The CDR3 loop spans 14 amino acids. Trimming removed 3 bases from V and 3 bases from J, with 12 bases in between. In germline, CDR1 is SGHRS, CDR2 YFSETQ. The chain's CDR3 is CASSSPGDYYGYTS. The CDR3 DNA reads TGCGCCAGCAGCTCCCCAGGGGATTACTATGGCTACACCTCC.

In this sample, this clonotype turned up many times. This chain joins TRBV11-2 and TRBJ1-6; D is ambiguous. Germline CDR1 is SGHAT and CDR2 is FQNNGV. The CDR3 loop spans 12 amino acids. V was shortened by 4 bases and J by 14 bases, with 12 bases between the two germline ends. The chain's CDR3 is CASSSTGVTLHF. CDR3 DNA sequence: TGTGCCAGCAGCTCGACCGGGGTCACCCTCCACTTT.

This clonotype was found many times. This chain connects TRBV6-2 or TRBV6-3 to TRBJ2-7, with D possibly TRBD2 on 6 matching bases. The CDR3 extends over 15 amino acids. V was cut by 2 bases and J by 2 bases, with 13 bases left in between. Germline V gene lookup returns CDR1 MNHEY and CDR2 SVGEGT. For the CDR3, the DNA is TGTGCCAGCAGTTACCAAAATAGCGGCACCTACGAGCAGTACTTC. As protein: CASSYQNSGTYEQYF.

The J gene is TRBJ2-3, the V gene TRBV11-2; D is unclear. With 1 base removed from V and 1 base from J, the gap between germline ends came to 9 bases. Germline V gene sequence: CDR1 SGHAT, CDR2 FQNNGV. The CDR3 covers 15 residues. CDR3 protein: CASSLGSRGTDTQYF. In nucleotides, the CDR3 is TGTGCCAGCAGCTTAGGTAGCCGTGGCACAGATACGCAGTATTTT.

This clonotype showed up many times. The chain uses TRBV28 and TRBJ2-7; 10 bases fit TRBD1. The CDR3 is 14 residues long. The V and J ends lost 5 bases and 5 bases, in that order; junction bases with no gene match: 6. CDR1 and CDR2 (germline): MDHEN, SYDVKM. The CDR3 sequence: CASSTVDRGHEQYF. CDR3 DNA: TGTGCCAGCAGTACCGTCGACAGGGGGCACGAGCAGTACTTC.

The CDR3 protein is CASVWPGGNNYGYTF. The CDR3 coding sequence is TGTGCCAGCGTGTGGCCAGGGGGAAATAACTATGGCTACACCTTC. The chain is built from TRBV6-1 and TRBJ1-2; 7 nucleotides match TRBD1. V lost 8 bases to trimming and J lost 1 base; unmatched junction nucleotides: 10. There are 15 residues in the CDR3. The germline V gene encodes CDR1 MNHNS and CDR2 SASEGT.

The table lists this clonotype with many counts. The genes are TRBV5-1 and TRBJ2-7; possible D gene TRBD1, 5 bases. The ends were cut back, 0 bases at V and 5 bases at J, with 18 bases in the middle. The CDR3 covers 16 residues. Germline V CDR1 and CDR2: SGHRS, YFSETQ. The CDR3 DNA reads TGCGCCAGCAGCTTGGAGGGGATCCCTAAACCTAACGAGCAGTACTTC. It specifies CASSLEGIPKPNEQYF.

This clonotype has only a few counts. The CDR3 reads CARATSGHLLEQYF. CDR3 bases: TGTGCCAGAGCTACTTCCGGACATCTCCTCGAGCAGTACTTC. The chain recombines TRBV6-8 with TRBJ2-7; D is possibly TRBD1 (5 bases). The germline CDR1 and CDR2 sequences are MNHGY and SAAAGT. The V end lost 9 bases, the J end lost 6 bases, and 21 bases lay between the germline ends. There are 14 residues in the CDR3.

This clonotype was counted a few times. CDR3 residues: CASSLGGQGINSPLHF. The CDR3 nucleotides are TGTGCCAGCAGCTTAGGGGGACAGGGGATTAATTCACCCCTCCACTTT. The J gene is TRBJ1-6, the V gene TRBV7-8; TRBD1 agrees at 10 bases. Germline CDR1 and CDR2: SGHVS and FQNEAQ. The junction had 3 bases not matched to a gene; V was cut back by 1 base and J by 6 bases. The CDR3 is made up of 16 amino acids.